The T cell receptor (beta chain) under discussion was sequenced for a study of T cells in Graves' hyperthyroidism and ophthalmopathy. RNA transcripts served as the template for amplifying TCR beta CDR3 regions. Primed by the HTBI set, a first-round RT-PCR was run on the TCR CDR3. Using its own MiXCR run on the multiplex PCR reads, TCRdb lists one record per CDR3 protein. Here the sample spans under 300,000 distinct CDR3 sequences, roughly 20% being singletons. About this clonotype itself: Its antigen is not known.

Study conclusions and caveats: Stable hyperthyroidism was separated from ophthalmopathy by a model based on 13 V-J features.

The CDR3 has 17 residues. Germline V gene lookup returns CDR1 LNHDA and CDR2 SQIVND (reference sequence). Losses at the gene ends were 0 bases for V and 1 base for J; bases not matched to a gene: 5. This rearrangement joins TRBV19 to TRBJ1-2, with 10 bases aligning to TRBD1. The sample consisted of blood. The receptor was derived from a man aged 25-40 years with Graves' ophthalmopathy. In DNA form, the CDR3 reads TGTGCCAGTAGTATAGATGACAGGGGGCTTGGTAACTATGGCTACACCTTC. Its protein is CASSIDDRGLGNYGYTF. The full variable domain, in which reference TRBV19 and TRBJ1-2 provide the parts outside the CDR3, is DGGITQSPKYLFRKEGQNVTLSCEQNLNHDAMYWYRQDPGQGLRLIYYSQIVNDFQKGDIAEGYSVSREKKESFPLTVTSAQKNPTAFYLCASSIDDRGLGNYGYTFGSGTRLTVV.